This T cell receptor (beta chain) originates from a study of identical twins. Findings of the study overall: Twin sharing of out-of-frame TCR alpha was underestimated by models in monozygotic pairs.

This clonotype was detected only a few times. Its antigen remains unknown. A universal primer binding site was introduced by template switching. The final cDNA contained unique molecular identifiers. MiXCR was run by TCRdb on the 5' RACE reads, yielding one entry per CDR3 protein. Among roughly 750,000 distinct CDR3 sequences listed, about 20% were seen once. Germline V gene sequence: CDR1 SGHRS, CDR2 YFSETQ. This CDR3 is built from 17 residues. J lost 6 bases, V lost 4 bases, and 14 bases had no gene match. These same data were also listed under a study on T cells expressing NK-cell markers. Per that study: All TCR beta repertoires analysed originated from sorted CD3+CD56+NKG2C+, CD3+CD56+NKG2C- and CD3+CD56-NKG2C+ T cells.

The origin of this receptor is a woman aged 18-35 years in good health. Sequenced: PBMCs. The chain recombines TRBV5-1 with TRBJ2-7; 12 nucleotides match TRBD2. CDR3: CASSRMSLAGGLSEQYF. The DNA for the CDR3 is TGCGCCAGCAGCCGGATGTCGCTAGCGGGAGGGCTTAGCGAGCAGTACTTC.